This T cell receptor beta chain was recorded in a study of quantifying T cell responses using KT2 cells. Whole-study context: RNA was reverse transcribed with TCR alpha and beta constant-region primers. The second PCR ran as a qPCR until a predetermined fluorescence threshold was reached.

Each cDNA got a UMI-containing oligo ligated at its 3' end. First-round PCR used four to five cycles and beta primers RC1.1 and RC1.2 covering TRBC1 and TRBC2. From the second PCR onward, TCR alpha and beta chains were processed separately. Each CDR3 protein is one row after TCRdb ran MiXCR on the UMI-ligation and nested PCR reads. Among about 53,000 distinct CDR3 sequences listed, 10% to 15% were seen once. Different KT2-to-PBMC ratios were created with a constant PBMC count. V was pared by 7 bases and J by 6 bases, with 21 bases between. The CDR3 runs 14 residues. Germline lookup yields CDR1 SQVTM and CDR2 ANQGSEA.

Input material: PBMCs spiked with cells of the T cell clone KT2. The V call is TRBV29-1, the J call TRBJ1-1, with a tentative D call TRBD1 (5 bases). This TCR was sampled from a human donor. The CDR3: CSGHLGHRGAEAFF. The CDR3, as DNA: TGCAGCGGTCACTTAGGACACCGAGGCGCTGAAGCTTTCTTT. Drawing the rest from reference TRBV29-1 and TRBJ1-1, the complete variable domain is SAVISQKPSRDICQRGTSLTIQCQVDSQVTMMFWYRQQPGQSLTLIATANQGSEATYESGFVIDKFPISRPNLTFSTLTVSNMSPEDSSIYLCSGHLGHRGAEAFFGQGTRLTVV.